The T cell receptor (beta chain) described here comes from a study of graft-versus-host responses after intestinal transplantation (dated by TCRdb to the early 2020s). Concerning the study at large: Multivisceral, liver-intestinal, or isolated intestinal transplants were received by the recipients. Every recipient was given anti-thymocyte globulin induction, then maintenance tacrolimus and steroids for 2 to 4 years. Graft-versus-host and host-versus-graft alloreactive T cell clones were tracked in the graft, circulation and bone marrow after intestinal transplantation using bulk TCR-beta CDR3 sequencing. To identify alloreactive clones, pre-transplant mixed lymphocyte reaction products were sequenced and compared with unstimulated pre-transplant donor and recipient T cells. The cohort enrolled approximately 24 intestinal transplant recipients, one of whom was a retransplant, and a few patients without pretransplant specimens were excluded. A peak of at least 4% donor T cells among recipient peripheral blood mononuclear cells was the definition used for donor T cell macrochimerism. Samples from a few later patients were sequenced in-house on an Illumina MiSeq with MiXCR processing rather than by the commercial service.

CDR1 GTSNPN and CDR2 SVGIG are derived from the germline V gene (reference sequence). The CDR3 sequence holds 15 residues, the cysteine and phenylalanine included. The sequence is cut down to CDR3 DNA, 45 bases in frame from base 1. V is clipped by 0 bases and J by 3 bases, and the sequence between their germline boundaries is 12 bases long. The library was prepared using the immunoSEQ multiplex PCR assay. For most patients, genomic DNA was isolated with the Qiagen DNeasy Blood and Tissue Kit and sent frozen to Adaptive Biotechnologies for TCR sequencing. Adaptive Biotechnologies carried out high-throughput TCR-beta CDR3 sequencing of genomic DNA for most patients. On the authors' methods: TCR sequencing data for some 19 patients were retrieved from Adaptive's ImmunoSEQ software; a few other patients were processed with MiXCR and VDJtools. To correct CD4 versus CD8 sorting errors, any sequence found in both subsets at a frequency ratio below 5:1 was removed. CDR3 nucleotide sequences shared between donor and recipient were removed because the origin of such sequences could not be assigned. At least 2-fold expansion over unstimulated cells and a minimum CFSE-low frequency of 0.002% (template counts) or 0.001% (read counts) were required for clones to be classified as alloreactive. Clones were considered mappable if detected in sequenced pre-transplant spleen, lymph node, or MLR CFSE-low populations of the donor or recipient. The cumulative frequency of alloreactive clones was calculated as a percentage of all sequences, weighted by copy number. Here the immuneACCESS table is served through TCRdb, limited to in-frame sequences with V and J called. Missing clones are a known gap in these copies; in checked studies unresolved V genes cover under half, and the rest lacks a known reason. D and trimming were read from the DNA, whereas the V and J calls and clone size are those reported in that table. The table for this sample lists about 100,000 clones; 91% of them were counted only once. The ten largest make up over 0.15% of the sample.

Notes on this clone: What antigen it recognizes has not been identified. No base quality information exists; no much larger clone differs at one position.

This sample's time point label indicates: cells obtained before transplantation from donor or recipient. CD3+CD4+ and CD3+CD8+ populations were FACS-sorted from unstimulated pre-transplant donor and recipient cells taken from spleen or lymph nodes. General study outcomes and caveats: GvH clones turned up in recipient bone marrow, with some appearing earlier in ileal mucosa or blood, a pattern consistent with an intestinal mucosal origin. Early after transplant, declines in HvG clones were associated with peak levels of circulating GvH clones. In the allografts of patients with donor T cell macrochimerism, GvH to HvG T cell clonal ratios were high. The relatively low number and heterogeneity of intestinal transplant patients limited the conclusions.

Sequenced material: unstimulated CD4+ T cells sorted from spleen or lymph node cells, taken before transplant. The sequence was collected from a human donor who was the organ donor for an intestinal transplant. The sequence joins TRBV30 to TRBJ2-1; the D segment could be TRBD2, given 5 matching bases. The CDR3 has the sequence CAWSVGVWSYNEQFF. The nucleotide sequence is TGTGCCTGGAGTGTCGGGGTTTGGAGCTACAATGAGCAGTTCTTC.